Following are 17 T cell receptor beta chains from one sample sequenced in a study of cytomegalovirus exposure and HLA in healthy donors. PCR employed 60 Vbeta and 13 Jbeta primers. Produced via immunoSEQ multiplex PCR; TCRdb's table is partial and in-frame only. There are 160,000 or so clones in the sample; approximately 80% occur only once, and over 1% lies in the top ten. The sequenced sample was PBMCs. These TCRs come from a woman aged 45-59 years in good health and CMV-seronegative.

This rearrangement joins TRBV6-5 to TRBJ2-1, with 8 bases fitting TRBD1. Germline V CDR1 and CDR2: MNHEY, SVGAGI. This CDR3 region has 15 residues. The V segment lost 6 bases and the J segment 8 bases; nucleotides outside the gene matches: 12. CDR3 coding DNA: TGTGCCAGCAGCCTAAGTCTCAGGGGGCATGATGAGCAGTTCTTC. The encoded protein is CASSLSLRGHDEQFF.

The CDR3 loop reads CASSEAMGQGSETQYF. As DNA, the CDR3 is TGTGCCAGCAGTGAAGCGATGGGACAGGGGTCGGAGACCCAGTACTTC. The V gene is TRBV6-1, the J gene TRBJ2-5; 10 bases fit TRBD1. Germline V gives CDR1 MNHNS, CDR2 SASEGT. The CDR3 is 16 amino acids. Trimming removed 0 bases from V and 5 bases from J; junction bases left unmatched: 6.

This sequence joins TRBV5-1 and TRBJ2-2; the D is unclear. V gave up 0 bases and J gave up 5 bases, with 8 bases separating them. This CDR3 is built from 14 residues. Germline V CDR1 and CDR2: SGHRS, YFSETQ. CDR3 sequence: CASSLGAPTGELFF. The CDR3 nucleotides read TGCGCCAGCAGCTTGGGGGCTCCAACCGGGGAGCTGTTTTTT.

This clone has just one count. The CDR3 loop reads CASSLGTNRPYEQYF. The DNA of the CDR3 is TGTGCCAGCAGCCTCGGGACAAACAGACCCTACGAGCAGTACTTC. The chain couples TRBV7-8 to TRBJ2-7; perhaps TRBD1 as D (6 bases). This CDR3 spans 15 amino acids. V lost 5 bases and J lost 2, with 16 bases in between. The V gene's germline CDR1 is SGHVS and CDR2 FQNEAQ.

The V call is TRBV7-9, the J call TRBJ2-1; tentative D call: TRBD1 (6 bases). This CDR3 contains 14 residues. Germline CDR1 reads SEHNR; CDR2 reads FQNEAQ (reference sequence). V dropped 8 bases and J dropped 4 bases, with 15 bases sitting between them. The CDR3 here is CASAGENKYNEQFF. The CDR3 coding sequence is TGTGCCAGCGCAGGGGAGAATAAATACAATGAGCAGTTCTTC.

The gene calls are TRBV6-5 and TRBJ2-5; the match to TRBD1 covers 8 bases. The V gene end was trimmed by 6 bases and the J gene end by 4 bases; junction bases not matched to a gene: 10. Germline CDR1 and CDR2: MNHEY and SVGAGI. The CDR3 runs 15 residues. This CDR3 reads CASSRPRQGRETQYF. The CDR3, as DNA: TGTGCCAGCAGCCGACCTCGACAGGGGAGAGAGACCCAGTACTTC.

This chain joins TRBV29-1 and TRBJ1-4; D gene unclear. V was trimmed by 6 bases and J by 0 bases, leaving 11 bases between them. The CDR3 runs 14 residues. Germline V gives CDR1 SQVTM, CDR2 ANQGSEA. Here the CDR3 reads CSVFELATNEKLFF. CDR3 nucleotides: TGCAGCGTATTCGAACTGGCAACTAATGAAAAACTGTTTTTT. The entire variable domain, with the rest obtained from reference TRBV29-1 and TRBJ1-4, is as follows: SAVISQKPSRDICQRGTSLTIQCQVDSQVTMMFWYRQQPGQSLTLIATANQGSEATYESGFVIDKFPISRPNLTFSTLTVSNMSPEDSSIYLCSVFELATNEKLFFGSGTQLSVL.

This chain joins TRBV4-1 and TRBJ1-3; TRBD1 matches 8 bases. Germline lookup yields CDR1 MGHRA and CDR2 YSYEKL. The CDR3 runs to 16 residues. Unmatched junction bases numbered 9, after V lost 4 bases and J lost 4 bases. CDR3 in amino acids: CASSRFQTGVGNTIYF. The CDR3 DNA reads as TGCGCCAGCAGCCGGTTCCAGACAGGGGTCGGAAACACCATATATTTT.

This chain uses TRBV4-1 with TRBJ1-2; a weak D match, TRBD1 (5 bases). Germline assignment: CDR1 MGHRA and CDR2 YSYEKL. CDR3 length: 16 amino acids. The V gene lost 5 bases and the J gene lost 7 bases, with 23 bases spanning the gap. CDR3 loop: CASSEQEFGGAAGYTF. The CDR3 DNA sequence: TGCGCCAGCAGCGAACAAGAATTTGGCGGGGCGGCTGGCTACACCTTC.

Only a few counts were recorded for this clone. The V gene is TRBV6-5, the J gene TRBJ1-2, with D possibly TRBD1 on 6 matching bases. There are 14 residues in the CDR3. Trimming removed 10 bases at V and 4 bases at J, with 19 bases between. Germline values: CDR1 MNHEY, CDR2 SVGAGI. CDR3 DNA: TGTGCCACGGGAGGGGGACTTGGGACCTATGGCTACACCTTC. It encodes CATGGGLGTYGYTF.

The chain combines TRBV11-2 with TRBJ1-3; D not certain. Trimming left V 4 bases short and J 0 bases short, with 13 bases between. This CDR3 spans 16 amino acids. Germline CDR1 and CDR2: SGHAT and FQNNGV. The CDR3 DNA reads TGTGCCAGCAGCTCCAGGATTACAAGCTCTGGAAACACCATATATTTT. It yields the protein CASSSRITSSGNTIYF.

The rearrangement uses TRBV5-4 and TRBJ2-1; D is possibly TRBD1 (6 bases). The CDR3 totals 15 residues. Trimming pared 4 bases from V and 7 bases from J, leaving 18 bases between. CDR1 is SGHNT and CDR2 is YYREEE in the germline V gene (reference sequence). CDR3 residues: CASSLPGTGTNEQFF. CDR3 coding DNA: TGTGCCAGCAGCCTGCCCGGCACAGGGACGAATGAGCAGTTCTTC. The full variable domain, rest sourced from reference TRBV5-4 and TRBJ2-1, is ETGVTQSPTHLIKTRGQQVTLRCSSQSGHNTVSWYQQALGQGPQFIFQYYREEENGRGNFPPRFSGLQFPNYSSELNVNALELDDSALYLCASSLPGTGTNEQFFGPGTRLTVL.

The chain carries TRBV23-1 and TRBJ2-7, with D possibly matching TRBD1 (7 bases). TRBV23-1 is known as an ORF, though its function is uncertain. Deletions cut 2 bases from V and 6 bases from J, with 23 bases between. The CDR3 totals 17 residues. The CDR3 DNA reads TGCGCCAGCAGTCAACGGGGGCGAGGGGGCGCTGGGGCCGAGCAGTACTTC. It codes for CASSQRGRGGAGAEQYF.

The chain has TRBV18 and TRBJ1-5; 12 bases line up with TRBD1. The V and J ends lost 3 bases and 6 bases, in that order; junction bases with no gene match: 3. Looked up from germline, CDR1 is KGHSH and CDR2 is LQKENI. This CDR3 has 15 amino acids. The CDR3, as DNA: TGTGCCAGCTCACCGGGGACAGGGGGCAGTCAGCCCCAGCATTTT. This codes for CASSPGTGGSQPQHF.

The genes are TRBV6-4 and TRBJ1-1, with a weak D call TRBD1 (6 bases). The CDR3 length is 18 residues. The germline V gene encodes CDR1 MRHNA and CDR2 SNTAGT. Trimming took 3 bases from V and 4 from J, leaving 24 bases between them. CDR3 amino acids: CASSDGQPPRGRCTEAFF. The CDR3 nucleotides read TGTGCCAGCAGTGATGGCCAACCACCCAGGGGAAGGTGCACTGAAGCTTTCTTT.

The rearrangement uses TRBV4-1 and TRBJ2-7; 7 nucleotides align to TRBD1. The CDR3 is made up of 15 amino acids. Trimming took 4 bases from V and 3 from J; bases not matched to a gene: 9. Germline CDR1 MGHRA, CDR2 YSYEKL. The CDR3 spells CASSLRTGSYYEQYF. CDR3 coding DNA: TGCGCCAGCAGCCTCCGGACAGGAAGCTACTACGAGCAGTACTTC.

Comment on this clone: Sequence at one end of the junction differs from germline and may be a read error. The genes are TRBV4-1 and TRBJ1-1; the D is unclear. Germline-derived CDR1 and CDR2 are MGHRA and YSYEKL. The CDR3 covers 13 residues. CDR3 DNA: TGCGCCAGCAGCCAGGTTATGGAGGCCCCGTGGATATTT. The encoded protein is CASSQVMEAPWIF.